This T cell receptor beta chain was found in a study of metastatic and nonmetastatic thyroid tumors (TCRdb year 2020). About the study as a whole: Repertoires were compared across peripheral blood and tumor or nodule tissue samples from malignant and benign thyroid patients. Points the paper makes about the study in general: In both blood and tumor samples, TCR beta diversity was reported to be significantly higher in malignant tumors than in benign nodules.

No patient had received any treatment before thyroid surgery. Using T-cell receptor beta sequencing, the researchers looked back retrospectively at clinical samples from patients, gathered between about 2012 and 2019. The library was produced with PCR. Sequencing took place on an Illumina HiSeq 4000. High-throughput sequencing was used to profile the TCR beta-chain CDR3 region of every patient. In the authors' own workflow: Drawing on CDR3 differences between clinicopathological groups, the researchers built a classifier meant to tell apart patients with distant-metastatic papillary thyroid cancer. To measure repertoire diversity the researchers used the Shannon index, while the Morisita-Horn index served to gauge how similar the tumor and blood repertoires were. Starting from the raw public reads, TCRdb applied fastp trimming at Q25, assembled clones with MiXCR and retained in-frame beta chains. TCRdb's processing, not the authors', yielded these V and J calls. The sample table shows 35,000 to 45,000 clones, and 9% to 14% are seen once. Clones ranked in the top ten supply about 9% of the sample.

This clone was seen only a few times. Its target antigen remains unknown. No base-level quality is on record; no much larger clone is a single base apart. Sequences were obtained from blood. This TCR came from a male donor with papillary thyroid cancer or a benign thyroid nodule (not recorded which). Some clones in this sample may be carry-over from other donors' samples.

The nucleotide sequence is TGTGCCAGCATCCTCCAGTCTTGGGACACCGGGGAGCTGTTTTTT. This yields the protein CASILQSWDTGELFF. The chain is made from TRBV6-1 and TRBJ2-2; too little of a D gene remains to name it. The CDR3 runs 15 amino acids, cysteine and phenylalanine included. Only the CDR3 DNA stays, 45 bases, in frame from base 1. CDR1 MNHNS and CDR2 SASEGT are derived from the germline V gene. Between the V and J ends, shortened by 7 bases and 3 bases respectively, the junction contains 15 bases.